This entry describes one TCR beta chain. CD8+CD57+ cell expansion, shown by flow cytometry, had occurred in the patients selected for sequencing. This sample is part of a study of CD8+CD57+ T cells in acquired aplastic anemia. The study profiled TCR beta VDJ and CDR3 using genomic DNA as template. TCRdb reprocessed the reads via MiXCR and lists one record per CDR3 protein. The profile shows roughly 280,000 distinct CDR3 sequences, approximately 58% of them singletons. V lost 5 bases and J lost 6; bases outside the gene matches: 6. Per the germline V gene, CDR1 is DFQATT and CDR2 is SNEGSKA (reference sequence). The CDR3 spans 12 residues.

The clonotype was recovered from a human donor with aplastic anemia. The sample taken for sequencing was sorted CD4+, CD8+, or CD8+CD57+ T cells (not recorded which) from PBMCs. This rearrangement joins TRBV20-1 to TRBJ1-2; 7 nucleotides agree with TRBD1. The CDR3 is CSAATGSNGYTF. Written as DNA, the CDR3 is TGCAGTGCTGCGACAGGGTCCAATGGCTACACCTTC.